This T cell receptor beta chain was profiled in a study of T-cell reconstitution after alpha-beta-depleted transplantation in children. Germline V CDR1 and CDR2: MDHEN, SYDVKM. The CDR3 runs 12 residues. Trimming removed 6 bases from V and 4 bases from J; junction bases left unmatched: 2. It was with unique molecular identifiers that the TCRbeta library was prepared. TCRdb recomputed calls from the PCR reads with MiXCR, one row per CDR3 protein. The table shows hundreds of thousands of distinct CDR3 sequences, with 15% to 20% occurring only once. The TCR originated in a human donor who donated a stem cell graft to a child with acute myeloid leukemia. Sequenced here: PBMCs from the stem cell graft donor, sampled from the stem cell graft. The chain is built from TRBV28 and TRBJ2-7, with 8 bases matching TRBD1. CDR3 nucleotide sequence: TGTGCCAGCAGACGACAGGGGTACGAGCAGTACGTC. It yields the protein CASRRQGYEQYV.